These T cell receptor beta chains were read from a single sample in a study of cytomegalovirus exposure and HLA in healthy donors. Method: immunoSEQ multiplex PCR; TCRdb's copy keeps in-frame clones and lacks some. The sample has 250,000 to 400,000 clones, approximately 90% seen once. Sequenced: PBMCs. These TCRs come from a woman aged 25 to 39 in good health and CMV-seropositive. CDR3s include the opening cysteine and the closing phenylalanine or tryptophan. The D gene is left open where the match is weak. The listing skips clone size in some rows; elsewhere it reads once, few, many or a size class.

size	D	V	J	CDR3	DNA
NA	TRBD1	TRBV30	TRBJ2-7	CAWSRDRDNEQYF	TGTGCCTGGAGCCGGGACAGGGATAACGAGCAGTACTTC
NA	NA	TRBV4-1	TRBJ1-5	CASSQDSIGQPQHF	TGCGCCAGCAGCCAAGATTCGATCGGTCAGCCCCAGCATTTT
NA	NA	TRBV5-6	TRBJ2-2	CASSLSVAGYTGELFF	TGTGCCAGCAGCTTGTCAGTGGCAGGTTACACCGGGGAGCTGTTTTTT
NA	TRBD2	TRBV27	TRBJ2-5	CASSFTSGGYLQETQYF	TGTGCCAGCAGTTTTACTAGCGGGGGGTACCTTCAAGAGACCCAGTACTTC
few	NA	TRBV4-3	TRBJ1-2	CASSQDWGGIDGYTF	TGCGCCAGCAGCCAAGACTGGGGGGGGATCGATGGCTACACCTTC
NA	NA	TRBV5-6	TRBJ1-5	CASSLGATGNQPQHF	TGTGCCAGCAGCTTGGGGGCCACAGGGAATCAGCCCCAGCATTTT
NA	NA	TRBV15	TRBJ1-5	CATSRDVGPQHF	TGTGCCACCAGCAGAGATGTAGGGCCCCAGCATTTT
NA	TRBD2	TRBV2	TRBJ2-3	CASSDSGGVTDTQYF	TGTGCCAGCAGTGATAGCGGGGGAGTCACAGATACGCAGTATTTT
NA	NA	TRBV5-1	TRBJ1-3	CASSLGVGATSGNTIYF	TGCGCCAGCAGCTTGGGGGTAGGGGCTACCTCTGGAAACACCATATATTTT
NA	TRBD2	TRBV5-4	TRBJ2-7	CASSISGRSYEQYF	TGTGCCAGCAGCATTAGCGGGAGGTCCTACGAGCAGTACTTC
few	TRBD1	TRBV28	TRBJ1-2	CASSTGTVYGYTF	TGTGCCAGCAGTACCGGGACAGTCTATGGCTACACCTTC
NA	NA	TRBV5-1	TRBJ1-6	CASSLGIRQTKNSPLHF	TGCGCCAGCAGCTTGGGAATTCGACAGACTAAGAATTCACCCCTCCACTTT
NA	NA	TRBV2	TRBJ1-1	CASSGGLNTEAFF	TGTGCCAGCAGTGGGGGGCTGAACACTGAAGCTTTCTTT